This entry is about one TCR beta chain. The entry originates in a study of T cells after yellow fever vaccination. MiXCR was run by TCRdb on the 5' RACE reads, yielding one entry per CDR3 protein. Of tens of thousands of distinct CDR3 sequences detected, 6.3% appear once; the ten largest clones hold 25%. V shed 3 bases and J shed 3 bases, with 17 bases lying between them. This CDR3 contains 15 residues. Per the germline V gene, CDR1 is DFQATT and CDR2 is SNEGSKA (reference sequence). Sequenced here: PBMCs, either bulk or a sorted T-cell subset (CD4+, CD8+, memory, or dextramer-sorted; not recorded which), sampled on the day of the yellow fever booster vaccination. This receptor was obtained from a man aged 25-45 years who received the YFV17D yellow fever vaccine. The chain joins TRBV20-1 to TRBJ2-5, with D uncertain. The CDR3 DNA reads TGCAGTGCTAGGAGATGGGAAGCAGTCGAAGAGACCCAGTACTTC. Translated: CSARRWEAVEETQYF.